The 30 T cell receptor beta chains below come from one sample, sequenced in a study of blood T cells in healthy people across ages. Primed by a sample-barcoded 5' primer and a J-beta primer mix, a second PCR proceeded for roughly 7 to 12 cycles. TCRdb passed the 5' RACE reads through MiXCR, listing each CDR3 protein once. The sample lists approximately 770,000 distinct CDR3 sequences, 55% to 75% occurring once. Sequences were obtained from blood. The receptors derive from a young man in good health.

The chain carries TRBV29-1 and TRBJ1-1; TRBD1 might be the D (6 bases). V was trimmed by 7 bases and J by 2 bases, leaving 14 bases between them. Per germline, CDR1 SQVTM and CDR2 ANQGSEA. The CDR3 is made up of 13 amino acids. The CDR3 DNA is TGCAGCGCACAGACAGGAGTTAACACTGAAGCTTTCTTT. Amino acids: CSAQTGVNTEAFF.

The CDR3: CASGGGGGYNEQYF. CDR3 coding DNA: TGTGCCAGCGGCGGGGGCGGGGGCTACAATGAGCAGTACTTC. This chain links TRBV7-2 with TRBJ2-5, with D possibly matching TRBD2 (7 bases). Germline V lookup: CDR1 SGHTA, CDR2 FQGNSA. There are 14 residues in the CDR3. Deletions cut 8 bases from V and 11 bases from J, with 24 bases between.

The V call is TRBV9, the J call TRBJ2-1; 8 nucleotides agree with TRBD1. This CDR3 has 15 amino acids. Germline loops: CDR1 SGDLS, CDR2 YYNGEE. The V gene end was trimmed by 2 bases and the J gene end by 2 bases; junction bases not matched to a gene: 3. The CDR3 coding sequence is TGTGCCAGCAGCGTGGAACAGGGGGCCTACAATGAGCAGTTCTTC. Its translation: CASSVEQGAYNEQFF.

The gene calls are TRBV7-8 and TRBJ2-1; TRBD1 might be the D (6 bases). The better agreement between TRBJ2-7 and the DNA end casts doubt on the J call. The germline V gene encodes CDR1 SGHVS and CDR2 FQNEAQ. There are 15 residues in the CDR3. CDR3 bases: TGTGCCAGCAGCTTAGGGACAGTCTCCTACAATGAGCAGTACTTC. The encoded protein is CASSLGTVSYNEQYF.

This sequence joins TRBV4-1 and TRBJ2-1; D tentatively reads TRBD1 or TRBD2 (5 bases each). Trimming took 4 bases from V and 11 from J, leaving 9 bases between them. CDR1 MGHRA and CDR2 YSYEKL come from the germline V gene. The CDR3 totals 11 residues. The DNA of the CDR3 is TGCGCCAGCAGCCTTTCGGGACAGCAGTTCTTC. Translation gives CASSLSGQQFF.

The V gene is TRBV7-8, the J gene TRBJ2-7; D is possibly TRBD2 (5 bases). Between the trimmed V and J ends, which lost 3 bases and 5 bases, there was a span of 14 bases. Germline loops: CDR1 SGHVS, CDR2 FQNEAQ. CDR3 length equals 14 residues. CDR3 in amino acids: CASSLVDYTNEQYF. CDR3 bases: TGTGCCAGCAGCTTGGTAGACTATACGAACGAGCAGTACTTC.

J is TRBJ2-3 and V is TRBV28, with D hard to call. The CDR3 covers 15 residues. Trimming took 4 bases from V and 6 from J, leaving 17 bases between them. Germline-derived CDR1 and CDR2 are MDHEN and SYDVKM. The CDR3, as DNA: TGTGCCAGCAGTTCCCCCGGAGCAGGCATGGATACGCAGTATTTT. Translated: CASSSPGAGMDTQYF.

To note about this clonotype: A junction end diverges from the germline sequence, so it may reflect a read error. The chain uses TRBV6-6 and TRBJ2-7, with D possibly called TRBD1 or TRBD2 (5 bases each). CDR1 is MNHNY, CDR2 SVGAGI, per germline (reference sequence). The CDR3 length is 13 residues. For the CDR3, the DNA is TGTGCCAGCAGTGGCCGTGGGGGATACGGGCAGTACTTC. It codes for CASSGRGGYGQYF.

This clonotype was observed a single time. Being one base from a much bigger clone, this may be a read error. The chain links TRBV7-2 to TRBJ2-5, with TRBD1 matching 10 bases. TRBJ2-7 matches the DNA end more closely, so the J call is doubtful. Germline V gene lookup returns CDR1 SGHTA and CDR2 FQGNSA. This CDR3 contains 17 residues. This chain's CDR3 is CAGRDRGPGLVFYEQYF. CDR3 nucleotide sequence: TGTGCCGGCCGGGACAGGGGTCCGGGACTAGTTTTCTACGAGCAGTACTTC.

V is TRBV27 and J is TRBJ2-5; a possible D gene is TRBD1 (5 bases). CDR1 is MNHEY and CDR2 is SMNVEV in the germline V gene (reference sequence). The CDR3 extends over 13 amino acids. With 5 bases removed from V and 11 bases from J, the gap between germline ends came to 18 bases. The CDR3: CASSVLDTYGQYF. DNA for the CDR3: TGTGCCAGCAGTGTCCTGGACACCTACGGGCAGTACTTC.

This clonotype was seen only once. The genes are TRBV7-2 and TRBJ2-1, with 8 bases that match TRBD2. V lost 0 bases and J lost 0; bases outside the gene matches: 4. This CDR3 has 17 residues. The germline V gene encodes CDR1 SGHTA and CDR2 FQGNSA. CDR3 nucleotide sequence: TGTGCCAGCAGCTTAGCGCGGGGGGTCAGCTCCTACAATGAGCAGTTCTTC. This sequence encodes CASSLARGVSSYNEQFF.

The V call is TRBV11-2, the J call TRBJ1-5, with a possible D match to TRBD1 (6 bases). This CDR3 has 13 amino acids. Trimming left V 4 bases short and J 7 bases short, with 11 bases between. Germline-derived CDR1 and CDR2 are SGHAT and FQNNGV. CDR3 nucleotides: TGTGCCAGCAGCTCACAAGACAGGCAGCCCCAGCATTTT. Translation: CASSSQDRQPQHF.

The rearrangement links TRBV24-1 to TRBJ2-7; D is uncertain. Looked up from germline, CDR1 is KGHDR and CDR2 is SFDVKD. V was trimmed by 1 base and J by 3 bases, leaving 3 bases between them. This CDR3 comprises 12 residues. This CDR3 is CATSDFGYEQYF. CDR3 bases: TGTGCCACCAGTGATTTTGGCTACGAGCAGTACTTC.

Points on this clonotype: The CDR3 does not close with the conserved phenylalanine or tryptophan, likely indicating a read error. The chain joins TRBV20-1 to TRBJ1-1; D might be TRBD1 (6 bases). Trimming cost V 8 bases and J 10 bases, with 23 bases left between them. The CDR3 is 13 amino acids. Germline V gene lookup returns CDR1 DFQATT and CDR2 SNEGSKA (reference sequence). The CDR3 loop is CSINQGTLQLAFS. Here the CDR3 DNA reads TGCAGTATAAATCAGGGGACCTTGCAACTAGCTTTCTCT.

This clonotype was seen a few times. This rearrangement joins TRBV7-2 to TRBJ2-3, with 7 bases lining up with TRBD1. With V trimmed by 8 bases and J by 2 bases, 4 bases remained unmatched. Germline CDR1 SGHTA, CDR2 FQGNSA. The CDR3 length is 13 residues. CDR3 in DNA: TGTGCCAGCCACAGGGGCCACACAGATACGCAGTATTTT. This sequence encodes CASHRGHTDTQYF.

This chain joins TRBV25-1 and TRBJ2-3; D tentatively fits TRBD1 or TRBD2 (5 bases each). Between the trimmed V and J ends, which lost 8 bases and 2 bases, there was a span of 17 bases. Germline V gives CDR1 MGHDK, CDR2 SYGVNS. The CDR3 is made up of 15 amino acids. Here the CDR3 DNA reads TGTGCCAGCGCGAGGTCGGGACCCTTCACAGATACGCAGTATTTT. Translated: CASARSGPFTDTQYF.

This clonotype appeared a few times. The gene calls are TRBV15 and TRBJ2-4, with D hard to call. CDR1 LNHNV and CDR2 YYDKDF come from the germline V gene (reference sequence). Trimming stripped 0 bases from V and 2 bases from J, with 8 bases between. The CDR3 runs 15 residues. The CDR3 spells CATSRDLATKNIQYF. The CDR3 region has the DNA TGTGCCACCAGCAGAGATCTGGCAACCAAAAACATTCAGTACTTC.

The chain has TRBV7-9 and TRBJ2-1; maybe TRBD1 (7 bases). Trimming shortened V by 6 bases and J by 9 bases, and 12 bases separated the two germline ends. Germline V lookup: CDR1 SEHNR, CDR2 FQNEAQ (reference sequence). The CDR3 loop spans 12 amino acids. CDR3 region: CASSRQGGEQFF. The DNA for the CDR3 is TGTGCCAGCAGTCGACAGGGAGGTGAGCAGTTCTTC.

The V gene is TRBV18, the J gene TRBJ2-7; TRBD2 aligns across 7 bases. J lost 1 base, V lost 8 bases, and 29 bases had no gene match. The CDR3 runs to 21 residues. Germline lookup yields CDR1 KGHSH and CDR2 LQKENI. The CDR3 here is CASMRDRISRVEGLTSYEQYF. The DNA for the CDR3 is TGTGCCAGCATGCGCGACCGGATCTCTCGAGTGGAGGGACTAACATCCTACGAGCAGTACTTC.

This clonotype was seen a few times. The rearrangement uses TRBV4-2 and TRBJ2-7, with no clear D. Germline CDR1 is LGHNA and CDR2 is YNFKEQ. The CDR3 has 14 residues. V dropped 0 bases and J dropped 6 bases, with 12 bases sitting between them. The CDR3 DNA reads TGTGCCAGCAGCCAAGATGAGTTAGGATCCGAGCAGTACTTC. It specifies CASSQDELGSEQYF.

The genes are TRBV18 and TRBJ1-2; 7 bases line up with TRBD1. Trimming took 3 bases from V and 8 from J; bases not matched to a gene: 6. The CDR3 has 13 residues. Germline V lookup: CDR1 KGHSH, CDR2 LQKENI. CDR3 amino acids: CASSPGTVVGYTF. CDR3 coding DNA: TGTGCCAGCTCACCTGGGACAGTTGTCGGCTACACCTTC.

The V gene is TRBV29-1, the J gene TRBJ1-2, with 9 bases aligning to TRBD1. In germline, CDR1 is SQVTM, CDR2 ANQGSEA. The CDR3 spans 13 residues. V shed 6 bases and J 5 bases; nucleotides not matched to a gene: 7. The CDR3 loop is CSVPGTGRYGYTF. CDR3 nucleotides: TGCAGCGTGCCTGGGACAGGGCGGTATGGCTACACCTTC.

J is TRBJ2-1 and V is TRBV12-3 or TRBV12-4; D gene ambiguous. With 4 bases removed from V and 6 bases from J, the gap between germline ends came to 7 bases. This CDR3 is built from 12 residues. In DNA form, the CDR3 reads TGTGCCAGCAGTTCCATTCGCAATGAGCAGTTCTTC. Protein product: CASSSIRNEQFF.

The chain recombines TRBV25-1 with TRBJ2-1; D call uncertain. The CDR3 is 16 amino acids. The V end was cut by 3 bases, the J end by 0 bases, with 12 bases between. The germline CDR1 and CDR2 sequences are MGHDK and SYGVNS. CDR3 region: CASSDDLASSYNEQFF. The CDR3 coding sequence is TGTGCCAGCAGTGATGACCTGGCGAGCTCCTACAATGAGCAGTTCTTC.

This clonotype was detected only a few times. This chain joins TRBV6-6 and TRBJ2-3; D may be TRBD2 (5 bases). Trimming cost V 6 bases and J 6 bases, with 13 bases left between them. Germline assignment: CDR1 MNHNY and CDR2 SVGAGI (reference sequence). The CDR3 is 13 residues long. The CDR3 coding sequence is TGTGCCAGCAGACTCACCGGAGGCGATACGCAGTATTTT. It is translated as CASRLTGGDTQYF.

The chain employs TRBV29-1 and TRBJ1-1; TRBD1 is a possible D gene (6 bases). CDR1 is SQVTM and CDR2 is ANQGSEA in the germline V gene. This CDR3 is 12 amino acids long. The germline V and J ends were trimmed by 3 bases and 6 bases, with 11 bases remaining between them. CDR3 nucleotides: TGCAGCGTTGACTACAGGGAGGCTGAAGCTTTCTTT. Protein product: CSVDYREAEAFF.

V usage is TRBV11-1 and J usage is TRBJ2-1, with TRBD1 as a possible D gene (5 bases). This CDR3 has 13 residues. The V and J ends lost 5 bases and 7 bases respectively, with 12 bases between them. Looked up from germline, CDR1 is SGHAT and CDR2 is FQDESV (reference sequence). CDR3 sequence: CASSPRTQNEQFF. The CDR3 DNA is TGTGCCAGCAGCCCCAGGACACAAAATGAGCAGTTCTTC.

The CDR3 protein is CSARSALYEQYF. CDR3 sequence (DNA): TGCAGTGCTAGATCGGCCTTATACGAGCAGTACTTC. This chain joins TRBV20-1 and TRBJ2-7, with D unclear. The CDR3 is 12 residues long. V was trimmed by 2 bases and J by 4 bases, leaving 9 bases between them. Germline V lookup: CDR1 DFQATT, CDR2 SNEGSKA (reference sequence).

The sample holds one count of this clonotype. The J gene is TRBJ2-5, the V gene TRBV6-5; 8 bases line up with TRBD1. CDR1 and CDR2 from the germline V gene are MNHEY and SVGAGI. V shed 0 bases, J shed 9 bases, and the junction held 15 bases outside the gene matches. This CDR3 spans 17 amino acids. For the CDR3, the DNA is TGTGCCAGCAGTTACTCGTTCGCTCGGACAGGGCCTTCGGCCCAGTACTTC. This encodes CASSYSFARTGPSAQYF.

This rearrangement joins TRBV29-1 to TRBJ2-3; TRBD1 might be the D (6 bases). This CDR3 is built from 14 residues. From germline, CDR1 is SQVTM and CDR2 ANQGSEA. V was cut by 2 bases and J by 4 bases, with 13 bases left in between. The CDR3 region has the DNA TGCAGCGTTGAACCGGGACAAGAGGCAGATACGCAGTATTTT. This translates into CSVEPGQEADTQYF.